Reported below is one TCR beta chain. The data belong to a study of identical twins. Among all donors, each was a healthy Caucasian. MiXCR, applied by TCRdb to the 5' RACE reads, yields one record per CDR3 protein. The sample includes 400,000 to 550,000 distinct CDR3 sequences, 13% to 15% seen only once; the top ten take approximately 0.98%. In germline, CDR1 is MGHDK, CDR2 SYGVNS. Trimming took 2 bases from V and 4 from J; bases not matched to a gene: 1. This CDR3 is built from 14 residues. This sample was also put to use in a study of yellow fever vaccine responses in identical twins. Turning to that study: Twins reportedly had a vaccine T cell response that seemed partly convergent, partly personalized.

What was sequenced was CD4+ T cells sorted from blood. The chain links TRBV25-1 to TRBJ2-3, with 9 bases lining up with TRBD2. The TCR sequence derives from a woman aged 18-29 years in good health. The CDR3 reads CASSEIAGADTQYF. As DNA, the CDR3 is TGTGCCAGCAGTGAAATAGCGGGGGCAGATACGCAGTATTTT.